This T cell receptor (beta chain) was obtained from a study of blood T cell repertoires in COVID-19. Study-wide context: Acute-phase and convalescent COVID-19 samples originated in the United States, Italy and Spain. T cells, B-cell-depleted T cells, or PBMCs supplied cDNA or gDNA.

In the original analysis: Counts of nucleated cells, estimated from reference gene primer amplification, were obtained. TCRdb keeps only in-frame clones here, not all; method: immunoSEQ multiplex PCR. The V and J calls and clone size come from that table; D and trimming were worked out from the DNA. The data hold roughly 250,000 clones, with 82% observed a single time. The count of this clone is one. This TCR was recovered from a woman aged 55-75 years with active or convalescent COVID-19. The sample comprised peripheral blood.

The CDR3 is CASSLRDRVPGGEQFF. In DNA form, the CDR3 reads TGTGCCAGCAGCTTACGAGACAGGGTCCCAGGCGGTGAGCAGTTCTTC. The V gene is TRBV7-2, the J gene TRBJ2-1; 7 bases match TRBD1. The CDR3 consists of 16 residues. V lost 2 bases, J lost 9 bases, and 13 bases stayed unmatched. Looked up from germline, CDR1 is SGHTA and CDR2 is FQGNSA.